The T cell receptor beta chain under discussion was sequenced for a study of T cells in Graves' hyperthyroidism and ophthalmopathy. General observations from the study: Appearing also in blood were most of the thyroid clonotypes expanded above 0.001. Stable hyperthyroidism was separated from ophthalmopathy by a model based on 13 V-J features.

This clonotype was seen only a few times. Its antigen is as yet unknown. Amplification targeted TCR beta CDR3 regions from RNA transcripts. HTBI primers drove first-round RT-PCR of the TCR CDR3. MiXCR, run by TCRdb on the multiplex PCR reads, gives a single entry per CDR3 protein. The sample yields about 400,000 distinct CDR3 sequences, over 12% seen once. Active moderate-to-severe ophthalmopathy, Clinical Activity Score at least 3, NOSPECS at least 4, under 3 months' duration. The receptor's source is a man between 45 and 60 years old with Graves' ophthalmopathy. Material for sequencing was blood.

CDR3 residues: CASSGGTSGLDEQFF. The CDR3 bases are TGTGCCAGCAGCGGAGGGACTAGCGGGCTCGATGAGCAGTTCTTC. The genes are TRBV9 and TRBJ2-1; 12 bases match TRBD2. Unmatched junction bases numbered 6, after V lost 3 bases and J lost 8 bases. The length of the CDR3 is 15 residues. Germline V CDR1 and CDR2: SGDLS, YYNGEE.